This T cell receptor beta chain was identified in a study of T cells in Graves' hyperthyroidism and ophthalmopathy. Findings of the study overall: In simple terms, a model built on 13 V-J features told ophthalmopathy apart from stable hyperthyroidism. Appearing also in blood were most of the thyroid clonotypes expanded above 0.001.

Ten or more counts support this clonotype. Antigen unknown. The CDR3 is made up of 13 amino acids. Trimming removed 0 bases at V and 11 bases at J, with 14 bases between. Germline CDR1 SGDLS, CDR2 YYNGEE. Exclusion of patients followed from uncontrolled infection, other autoimmune disease, pregnancy or lactation. Together with thyroid ultrasound, orbital computed tomography, serum thyroxine and TRAb, clinical symptoms were used for diagnoses. Amplification yielded TCR beta CDR3 regions, with RNA transcripts as the source. HTBI primers were the set used in a first-round RT-PCR of the TCR CDR3. TCRdb reanalysed the multiplex PCR reads using MiXCR and keeps one entry per CDR3 protein. The repertoire consists of 500,000 to 600,000 distinct CDR3 sequences, with about 45% occurring once and the leading ten covering about 8.3%.

This TCR derives from a woman aged 18-29 years with Graves' hyperthyroidism. The sample taken for sequencing was peripheral blood or thyroid tissue (not recorded which). The chain carries TRBV9 and TRBJ1-1, with D possibly matching TRBD1 (5 bases). CDR3 in DNA: TGTGCCAGCAGCGTAGAGGAAGGGGATAGGGCTTTCTTT. It is translated as CASSVEEGDRAFF.